This T cell receptor (beta chain) was found in a study of OX40 agonist ivuxolimab in advanced cancers. Whole-study context: Ivuxolimab doses were 0.01, 0.1, 0.3, 1.5, 3 or 10 mg/kg every 2 weeks. The study's findings and limits: What antigens the expanded peripheral T cells recognized was never established. Among some nonresponders, normalized T-cell clonal expansion was also low.

About this clone: Its target is unknown.

Libraries were prepared by immunoSEQ multiplex PCR; TCRdb keeps only in-frame clonotypes and omits some of them. The table records about 99,000 clones, roughly 95% of them present only once. The CDR3 consists of 14 residues. The V gene lost 4 bases and the J gene lost 9 bases, with 18 bases spanning the gap. The germline CDR1 and CDR2 sequences are SNHLY and FYNNEI. The specimen comprised CD4+ or CD8+ T cells sorted from blood, sampled in a trial of the OX40 agonist ivuxolimab. The chain couples TRBV2 to TRBJ2-5; D may be TRBD2 (8 bases). The sequence derives from an adult with an advanced solid tumor such as melanoma, head and neck, liver or kidney cancer. The CDR3 loop is CASSGQGGLGAQYF. CDR3 bases: TGTGCCAGCAGTGGGCAGGGGGGACTAGGGGCCCAGTACTTC. The full variable domain, rest sourced from reference TRBV2 and TRBJ2-5, is EPEVTQTPSHQVTQMGQEVILRCVPISNHLYFYWYRQILGQKVEFLVSFYNNEISEKSEIFDDQFSVERPDGSNFTLKIRSTKLEDSAMYFCASSGQGGLGAQYFGPGTRLLVL.